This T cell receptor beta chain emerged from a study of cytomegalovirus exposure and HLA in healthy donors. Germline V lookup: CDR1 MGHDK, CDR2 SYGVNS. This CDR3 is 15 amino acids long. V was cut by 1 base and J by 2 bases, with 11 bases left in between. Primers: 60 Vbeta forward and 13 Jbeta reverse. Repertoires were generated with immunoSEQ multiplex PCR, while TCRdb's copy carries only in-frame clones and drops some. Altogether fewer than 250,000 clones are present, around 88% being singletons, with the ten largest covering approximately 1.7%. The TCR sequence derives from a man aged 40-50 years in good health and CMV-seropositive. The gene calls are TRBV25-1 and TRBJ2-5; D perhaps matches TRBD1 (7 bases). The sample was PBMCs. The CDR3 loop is CASSELGGQQETQYF. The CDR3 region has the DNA TGTGCCAGCAGTGAATTGGGGGGACAGCAAGAGACCCAGTACTTC.